This T cell receptor beta chain appears in the sequencing data of a study of PD-1 blockade in classical Hodgkin lymphoma. Profiled with immunoSEQ multiplex PCR; TCRdb holds only in-frame clones, not every one. This table has about 21,000 clones, roughly 94% appearing once. Whole-study results and caveats: Relapsed/refractory patients reportedly had lower baseline diversity than newly diagnosed patients. Nothing has yet pinned down what causes the repertoire differences, possibly disease activity or prior therapy.

As to time point: newly diagnosed, previously untreated cHL patient sample. Newly diagnosed, untreated classical Hodgkin lymphoma PBMCs provided comparison. Trimming removed 1 base from V and 6 bases from J; junction bases left unmatched: 13. The CDR3 runs to 18 residues. Germline V gene sequence: CDR1 SEHNR, CDR2 FQNEAQ (reference sequence). Comment on this clone: Antigen unknown.

The clonotype was recovered from a human donor with classical Hodgkin lymphoma. The sequencing input was peripheral blood mononuclear cells (PBMCs). The chain joins TRBV7-9 to TRBJ2-4; 9 bases match TRBD1. CDR3 protein: CASSLVGQGLIRRNIQYF. Written as DNA, the CDR3 is TGTGCCAGCAGCTTAGTGGGACAGGGATTAATCCGGAGAAACATTCAGTACTTC.